The 20 T cell receptor beta chains below come from one sample, sequenced in a study of shared clonotypes between healthy human individuals. TCRdb's table, derived via immunoSEQ multiplex PCR, lists solely in-frame clones and lacks some. The sample includes about 330,000 clones, 87% of them seen just once. Sample: memory CD8+ T cells sorted from blood. Subset noted: CD45RO+ cells pooled with CCR7-negative TemRA cells. Every receptor here comes from a man younger than 30 in good health.

DNA for the CDR3: TGTGCCATCAGCGACAACATCGGGGCTAGCGGGAGTTTTAGCAATGAGCAGTTCTTC. Its translation is CAISDNIGASGSFSNEQFF. This sequence joins TRBV10-3 and TRBJ2-1, with 10 bases identical to TRBD2. V trimming: 6 bases; J trimming: 6 bases; junction bases outside the gene matches: 20. The germline V gene encodes CDR1 ENHRY and CDR2 SYGVKD. The CDR3 sequence is 19 residues long.

V usage is TRBV13 and J usage is TRBJ2-1; the D gene is possibly TRBD2 (5 bases). This CDR3 is built from 15 residues. Germline assignment: CDR1 PRHDT and CDR2 FYEKMQ (reference sequence). The V and J ends lost 3 bases and 3 bases respectively, with 12 bases between them. The CDR3 protein is CASSFILTNYNEQFF. The CDR3 DNA reads TGTGCCAGCAGCTTTATTTTGACTAACTACAATGAGCAGTTCTTC.

V is TRBV9 and J is TRBJ1-2; no clear D gene. The CDR3 extends over 17 amino acids. CDR1 is SGDLS, CDR2 YYNGEE, per germline. The V end was cut by 0 bases, the J end by 5 bases, with 20 bases between. The DNA of the CDR3 is TGTGCCAGCAGCGTAGAGGGCCTCCCGGCCGGGAGGTATGGCTACACCTTC. Encoded protein: CASSVEGLPAGRYGYTF.

This chain connects TRBV10-3 to TRBJ2-5, with 11 positions matching TRBD2. The germline V gene has CDR1 ENHRY and CDR2 SYGVKD. CDR3 size: 17 residues. V shed 7 bases, J shed 2 bases, and the junction held 12 bases outside the gene matches. CDR3: CAITPGAGLADQETQYF. The CDR3 coding sequence is TGTGCCATCACCCCTGGTGCGGGACTAGCGGATCAAGAGACCCAGTACTTC.

This chain links TRBV7-9 with TRBJ2-1; 8 nucleotides align to TRBD1. Germline V gene sequence: CDR1 SEHNR, CDR2 FQNEAQ (reference sequence). V lost 1 base, J lost 7 bases, and 9 bases stayed unmatched. This CDR3 region has 16 residues. CDR3 DNA sequence: TGTGCCAGCAGCTTAGAACCCACAGGGGGTGGTAATGAGCAGTTCTTC. Its translation is CASSLEPTGGGNEQFF.

J is TRBJ2-7 and V is TRBV29-1, with TRBD1 matching over 10 bases. This CDR3 spans 15 amino acids. Unmatched junction bases numbered 8, after V lost 3 bases and J lost 3 bases. Germline values: CDR1 SQVTM, CDR2 ANQGSEA. In DNA, the CDR3 is TGCAGCGTTGAGTTGGGGACAGGGGCCCTCTACGAGCAGTACTTC. Translated: CSVELGTGALYEQYF.

This chain connects TRBV28 to TRBJ1-5; D remains unclear. The CDR3 is 14 amino acids. Germline loops: CDR1 MDHEN, CDR2 SYDVKM. V was shortened by 4 bases and J by 3 bases, with 10 bases between the two germline ends. This CDR3 reads CASSYFVINQPQHF. CDR3 coding DNA: TGTGCCAGCAGTTACTTCGTAATCAATCAGCCCCAGCATTTT.

The V and J genes are TRBV4-1 and TRBJ2-2, with 10 bases identical to TRBD2. CDR1 MGHRA and CDR2 YSYEKL come from the germline V gene. V gave up 0 bases and J gave up 5 bases; unmatched junction bases: 3. The CDR3 has 16 amino acids. CDR3 nucleotides: TGCGCCAGCAGCCAAGAACCGGGACTAGCGACCGGGGAGCTGTTTTTT. Its protein is CASSQEPGLATGELFF.

This clone was recorded once. This chain connects TRBV5-4 to TRBJ1-2, with D unresolved. CDR1 and CDR2 (germline): SGHNT, YYREEE (reference sequence). The CDR3 covers 18 residues. Trimming cost V 4 bases and J 7 bases, with 29 bases left between them. The CDR3 region is CASSRYMILPLYSLGYTF. The CDR3 DNA is TGTGCCAGCAGCCGTTACATGATTCTCCCTCTTTATTCCCTTGGCTACACCTTC. The full variable domain, rest sourced from reference TRBV5-4 and TRBJ1-2, is ETGVTQSPTHLIKTRGQQVTLRCSSQSGHNTVSWYQQALGQGPQFIFQYYREEENGRGNFPPRFSGLQFPNYSSELNVNALELDDSALYLCASSRYMILPLYSLGYTFGSGTRLTVV.

V and J are TRBV6-5 and TRBJ1-4, with TRBD1 matching 8 bases. V gave up 2 bases and J gave up 7 bases; unmatched junction bases: 6. Per the germline V gene, CDR1 is MNHEY and CDR2 is SVGAGI. The CDR3 is 15 amino acids. The CDR3 DNA reads TGTGCCAGCAGTTACGGACAGGGTATGGGTGAAAAACTGTTTTTT. Encoded protein: CASSYGQGMGEKLFF.

V usage is TRBV6-5 and J usage is TRBJ1-3, with D unclear. Germline assignment: CDR1 MNHEY and CDR2 SVGAGI. The CDR3 contains 15 residues. Trimming removed 2 bases at V and 2 bases at J, with 10 bases between. CDR3 protein: CASSYGEGAGNTIYF. The CDR3, as DNA: TGTGCCAGCAGTTACGGGGAAGGAGCTGGAAACACCATATATTTT.

This chain connects TRBV30 to TRBJ1-1, with D unclear. Per germline, CDR1 GTSNPN and CDR2 SVGIG (reference sequence). There are 11 residues in the CDR3. Trimming pared 3 bases from V and 5 bases from J, leaving 7 bases between. The chain's CDR3 is CAWSWETEAFF. In DNA, the CDR3 is TGTGCCTGGAGCTGGGAGACTGAAGCTTTCTTT.

The chain recombines TRBV9 with TRBJ2-7, with D unresolved. Trimming removed 3 bases from V and 5 bases from J, with 12 bases in between. The CDR3 sequence is 13 residues long. CDR1 and CDR2 (germline): SGDLS, YYNGEE. The CDR3 region has the DNA TGTGCCAGCAGCGGGGCGACCTTCGACGAGCAGTACTTC. Translating gives CASSGATFDEQYF.

Only one count was recorded for this clone. The J gene is TRBJ1-1, the V gene TRBV5-1, with D maybe TRBD1 (6 bases). CDR1 and CDR2 (germline): SGHRS, YFSETQ. The CDR3 has 14 amino acids. Trimming took off 0 bases at V and 0 bases at J, with 6 bases between the two ends. The CDR3 protein is CASSLGTVNTEAFF. Here the CDR3 DNA reads TGCGCCAGCAGCTTGGGGACAGTGAACACTGAAGCTTTCTTT.

The J gene is TRBJ2-1, the V gene TRBV7-9; the D is unclear. Trimming shortened V by 0 bases and J by 0 bases, and 6 bases separated the two germline ends. Germline V gives CDR1 SEHNR, CDR2 FQNEAQ (reference sequence). The CDR3 sequence is 15 residues long. This CDR3 reads CASSLAGISYNEQFF. The DNA of the CDR3 is TGTGCCAGCAGCTTAGCGGGAATCTCCTACAATGAGCAGTTCTTC.

This chain connects TRBV6-5 to TRBJ2-2; D is unresolved. Trimming stripped 0 bases from V and 6 bases from J, with 8 bases between. This CDR3 region has 14 residues. Germline V CDR1 and CDR2: MNHEY, SVGAGI. The CDR3 nucleotides read TGTGCCAGCAGTTACTCGACCGAGGCCGGGGAGCTGTTTTTT. Encoded protein: CASSYSTEAGELFF.

The chain uses TRBV27 and TRBJ2-2; no definite D call. Germline V gives CDR1 MNHEY, CDR2 SMNVEV (reference sequence). The CDR3 covers 12 residues. V dropped 5 bases and J dropped 0 bases, with 1 base sitting between them. This CDR3 reads CASSPNTGELFF. Here the CDR3 DNA reads TGTGCCAGCAGTCCGAACACCGGGGAGCTGTTTTTT.

This chain links TRBV4-3 with TRBJ1-5; D uncertain. The CDR3 totals 15 residues. Germline V gene data show CDR1 as LGHNA and CDR2 as YSLEER. V gave up 0 bases and J gave up 7 bases, with 13 bases separating them. CDR3 protein: CASSQEQMDGQPQHF. DNA for the CDR3: TGCGCCAGCAGCCAAGAACAGATGGACGGGCAGCCCCAGCATTTT.

The V gene is TRBV6-5, the J gene TRBJ2-7, with 9 bases matching TRBD1. Germline CDR1 is MNHEY and CDR2 is SVGAGI. This CDR3 is built from 15 residues. Germline trimming cut 2 bases from V and 3 bases from J; bases unmatched to any gene: 5. The CDR3 protein is CASSYTGTGFYEQYF. CDR3 coding DNA: TGTGCCAGCAGTTACACCGGGACAGGGTTCTACGAGCAGTACTTC.

V is TRBV27 and J is TRBJ2-7; possibly TRBD2 for D (6 bases). V shed 0 bases and J shed 0 bases, with 12 bases lying between them. Germline CDR1 reads MNHEY; CDR2 reads SMNVEV (reference sequence). The CDR3 consists of 16 residues. CDR3 sequence (DNA): TGTGCCAGCAGTTTATCGAAGGGGACTCTCTCCTACGAGCAGTACTTC. It yields the protein CASSLSKGTLSYEQYF.